The subject of this entry is one T cell receptor beta chain. In terms of age and location, participants ranged from about 18 to 100 years and lived in under 30 US areas. Study processing details: The authors estimated nucleated cell counts from reference gene primer amplification. Libraries were prepared by immunoSEQ multiplex PCR; TCRdb keeps only in-frame clonotypes and omits some of them. The V and J calls and clone size come from that table; D and trimming were worked out from the DNA. The data contain under 250,000 clones, 80% to 90% of them singletons. The data stem from a study of blood T cell repertoires in COVID-19. Study-wide background: Acute and convalescent COVID-19 samples came from the United States, Italy and Spain. From T cells, B-cell-depleted T cells, or PBMCs came the material, which was cDNA or gDNA.

Sequencing was performed on PBMCs or T cells enriched from blood (not recorded which). The sequence was obtained from a young woman in a cohort exposed to, infected with or recovered from COVID-19 (not recorded which).

CDR3 bases: TGCGCCAGCAGCTTGTTGGGGCAGGGGGCATGGAACATTCAGTACTTC. Protein sequence: CASSLLGQGAWNIQYF. V is TRBV5-1 and J is TRBJ2-4, with 8 bases matching TRBD1. Trimming cost V 1 base and J 7 bases; bases outside gene matches: 10. CDR3 length: 16 residues. Looked up from germline, CDR1 is SGHRS and CDR2 is YFSETQ. The full variable domain, its missing parts supplied by reference TRBV5-1 and TRBJ2-4, is KAGVTQTPRYLIKTRGQQVTLSCSPISGHRSVSWYQQTPGQGLQFLFEYFSETQRNKGNFPGRFSGRQFSNSRSEMNVSTLELGDSALYLCASSLLGQGAWNIQYFGAGTRLSVL.